This T cell receptor beta chain was identified during a study of glioma-infiltrating T cells after dendritic cell vaccination. Study-wide results and limits: TCR clonality showed no direct relationship with survival.

Germline V gives CDR1 ENHRY, CDR2 SYGVKD. Trimming took 4 bases from V and 6 from J; bases not matched to a gene: 15. The CDR3 has 17 amino acids. This clone occurred once. Its cognate antigen is unknown. Profiled with immunoSEQ multiplex PCR; TCRdb holds only in-frame clones, not every one. Among tens of thousands of clones listed, more than 75% were seen once. The TCR was taken from a human donor with glioblastoma. This specimen was blood, taken before dendritic cell vaccination. The V gene is TRBV10-3, the J gene TRBJ1-1; 9 bases line up with TRBD1. CDR3 nucleotides: TGTGCCATCAGTGTTGAACAGGGGGCATCGTGGGCCGCTGAAGCTTTCTTT. Translation gives CAISVEQGASWAAEAFF.